Here is one T cell receptor (beta chain) with its context. This record belongs to a study of shared clonotypes between healthy human individuals. The table came from immunoSEQ multiplex PCR; TCRdb's copy has only in-frame clones and leaves some out. This sample has around 350,000 clones, with about 70% found just once. The receptor's source is a man aged 25-45 years in good health. The sequenced material came from memory CD4+ T cells sorted from blood. Sample subset: CD45RA-negative fraction.

Written as DNA, the CDR3 is TGTGCCAGCAGCTTAGTCAGGGGCGTTATGAACACTGAAGCTTTCTTT. This sequence encodes CASSLVRGVMNTEAFF. This sequence joins TRBV11-2 and TRBJ1-1; a weak D match, TRBD1 (6 bases). The CDR3 length is 16 residues. Germline loops: CDR1 SGHAT, CDR2 FQNNGV. V was cut by 1 base and J by 0 bases, with 12 bases left in between.